Listed here are 10 T cell receptor beta chains from one sample, sequenced in a study of technical replicates of blood from several donors. TCRdb keeps only in-frame clones here, not all; method: immunoSEQ multiplex PCR. The sample includes some 80,000 clones, roughly 94% seen only once; the top ten take less than 0.4%. Sequenced material: T cells isolated from PBMCs. The receptors here all came from a human donor in good health.

The rearrangement uses TRBV28 and TRBJ2-1; 7 nucleotides match TRBD2. Germline V gene data show CDR1 as MDHEN and CDR2 as SYDVKM. This CDR3 has 16 residues. J was trimmed by 8 bases and V by 1 base; bases with no gene match: 11. The CDR3 loop reads CASSLSRPGGVHEQFF. The CDR3 DNA sequence: TGTGCCAGCAGTTTATCCAGGCCGGGGGGTGTTCATGAGCAGTTCTTC.

This clone appeared once. J is TRBJ1-3 and V is TRBV28; possibly TRBD1 for D (6 bases). Germline CDR1 reads MDHEN; CDR2 reads SYDVKM. Trimming shortened V by 6 bases and J by 0 bases, and 9 bases separated the two germline ends. This CDR3 contains 14 residues. The CDR3 bases are TGTGCCAGCAGCCCGGACAGCTCTGGAAACACCATATATTTT. Translation gives CASSPDSSGNTIYF. Full variable domain (rest looked up from reference TRBV28 and TRBJ1-3): DVKVTQSSRYLVKRTGEKVFLECVQDMDHENMFWYRQDPGLGLRLIYFSYDVKMKEKGDIPEGYSVSREKKERFSLILESASTNQTSMYLCASSPDSSGNTIYFGEGSWLTVV.

The V call is TRBV7-9, the J call TRBJ1-1; D remains unclear. V lost 2 bases, J lost 1 base, and 14 bases lay in between. The CDR3 has 16 amino acids. Germline assignment: CDR1 SEHNR and CDR2 FQNEAQ (reference sequence). The chain's CDR3 is CASSLPGKGGNTEAFF. The CDR3 DNA is TGTGCCAGCAGCTTACCTGGCAAAGGCGGGAACACTGAAGCTTTCTTT.

In this sample, this clone turned up once. The genes are TRBV11-3 and TRBJ2-3; TRBD2 might be the D (5 bases). Germline CDR1 reads SGHNT; CDR2 reads YENEEA. The CDR3 is 14 residues long. Trimming removed 3 bases from V and 2 bases from J, with 9 bases in between. The CDR3 here is CASSFFRDTDTQYF. CDR3 nucleotides: TGTGCCAGCAGCTTTTTCCGGGACACAGATACGCAGTATTTT.

The chain uses TRBV7-2 and TRBJ2-7, with TRBD1 identical over 7 bases. The junction had 9 bases not matched to a gene; V was cut back by 1 base and J by 3 bases. The CDR3 has 16 residues. Germline V gene sequence: CDR1 SGHTA, CDR2 FQGNSA. CDR3 amino acids: CASSLGINRGYYEQYF. The CDR3 DNA sequence: TGTGCCAGCAGCTTAGGGATAAACAGGGGCTACTACGAGCAGTACTTC.

V usage is TRBV7-3 and J usage is TRBJ2-1; D perhaps matches TRBD2 (6 bases). The CDR3 consists of 13 residues. CDR1 and CDR2 (germline): SGHTA, FQGTGA. V lost 5 bases to trimming and J lost 6 bases, with 11 bases between them. The CDR3 DNA follows: TGTGCCAGCAGCAATAGCGGAGGCAATGAGCAGTTCTTC. This sequence encodes CASSNSGGNEQFF.

This sequence joins TRBV28 and TRBJ2-1; the match to TRBD1 covers 9 bases. The CDR3 runs 15 residues. Germline values: CDR1 MDHEN, CDR2 SYDVKM. Trimming took 5 bases from V and 4 from J; bases not matched to a gene: 6. The CDR3 is CASSQGQGAYNEQFF. The CDR3 DNA reads as TGTGCCAGCAGTCAGGGACAGGGCGCGTACAATGAGCAGTTCTTC.

The rearrangement links TRBV6-5 to TRBJ2-7, with 7 bases identical to TRBD1. This CDR3 comprises 12 residues. Per germline, CDR1 MNHEY and CDR2 SVGAGI. Unmatched junction bases numbered 3, after V lost 6 bases and J lost 4 bases. CDR3 in DNA: TGTGCCAGCAGGGACAGGAGTTACGAGCAGTACTTC. Its translation is CASRDRSYEQYF.

This clone was picked up one time. The rearrangement joins TRBV28 to TRBJ1-1; TRBD1 matches 9 bases. J lost 6 bases, V lost 2 bases, and 10 bases had no gene match. This CDR3 region has 16 residues. Germline CDR1 reads MDHEN; CDR2 reads SYDVKM. CDR3 loop: CASSLGRDRVIPEAFF. The CDR3 DNA sequence: TGTGCCAGCAGTTTAGGCCGGGACAGGGTGATTCCTGAAGCTTTCTTT.

This chain uses TRBV18 with TRBJ1-4, with a possible D match to TRBD1 (6 bases). The V gene lost 6 bases and the J gene lost 6 bases, with 17 bases spanning the gap. There are 15 residues in the CDR3. The germline V gene encodes CDR1 KGHSH and CDR2 LQKENI. For the CDR3, the DNA is TGTGCCAGCTCTGAAGGGGGGGGTCAGCATGAAAAACTGTTTTTT. Translating it yields CASSEGGGQHEKLFF.